A single T cell receptor beta chain is shown here with its context. In its sample, this clonotype was seen a few times. Its antigen is not yet known. No per-base quality is available; no much larger clone lies one base away. This sample was included in a study of CD8 T cells in ankylosing spondylitis (dated by TCRdb to 2016 to 2017). About the full investigation: The study profiled T cell receptor beta repertoires in healthy donors and ankylosing spondylitis patients to find disease-linked TCR variants. Peripheral blood samples were taken, and synovial fluid was additionally collected from ankylosing spondylitis patients. The full study cohort comprised 25 or so ankylosing spondylitis patients and 110 or so healthy donors.

Sequencing was performed on an Illumina HiSeq 2500. Quantitative 5'-RACE with molecular barcodes was used to prepare TCR beta libraries. As for the original processing: A new computational method, built on a probabilistic model of VDJ rearrangement, was used to identify disease-linked TCR variants. The public reads were reanalyzed by TCRdb: fastp trimming at Q25, MiXCR alignment, in-frame beta chains only. Each CDR3 protein appears once, grouped with its most common genes and DNA. Here the V and J calls rest on TCRdb's processing, not on the authors' analysis. Across this sample there are over 600,000 distinct CDR3 sequences, with 15% to 20% seen only once. Of the sample, about 20% is held by the ten largest clones. Unmatched junction bases come to 18, with V trimmed by 3 bases and J by 5 bases. Per the germline V gene, LGHNA is the CDR1 and YSLEER is the CDR2. Measured from the cysteine to the phenylalanine, the CDR3 is 19 residues long. The read is trimmed to its CDR3 DNA, 57 bases read in frame from base 1.

Results the study describes overall, beyond this receptor: A CD8+ phenotype was shown by the disease-linked clones, which were found at relatively low frequencies in peripheral blood. A TCR beta motif made up of eight highly homologous amino acid variants appeared to be characteristic of blood from ankylosing spondylitis patients. Some TCR beta motif variants had previously been reported in synovial fluid and blood of reactive arthritis patients, which suggested common disease-initiation mechanisms. Significant enrichment of the disease-linked clones was reported in matched synovial fluid samples from ankylosing spondylitis patients.

The chain joins TRBV4-3 to TRBJ1-1; 10 middle bases align to TRBD1. This TCR came from a male donor with ankylosing spondylitis. The sequenced sample consisted of blood, either unsorted or a sorted T cell fraction (not recorded which). The CDR3 has the sequence CASSHSPPWTGGKRTEAFF. The DNA sequence is as follows: TGCGCCAGCAGCCATTCTCCCCCTTGGACAGGGGGGAAAAGAACTGAAGCTTTCTTT.